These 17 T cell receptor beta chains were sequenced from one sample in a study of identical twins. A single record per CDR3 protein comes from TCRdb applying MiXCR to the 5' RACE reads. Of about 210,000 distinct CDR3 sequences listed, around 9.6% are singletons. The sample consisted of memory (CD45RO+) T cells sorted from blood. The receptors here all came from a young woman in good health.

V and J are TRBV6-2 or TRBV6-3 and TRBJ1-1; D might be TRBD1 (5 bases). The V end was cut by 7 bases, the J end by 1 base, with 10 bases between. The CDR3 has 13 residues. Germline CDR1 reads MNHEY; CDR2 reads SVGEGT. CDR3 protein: CASNRPPNTEAFF. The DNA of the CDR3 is TGTGCCAGCAACAGGCCCCCGAACACTGAAGCTTTCTTT.

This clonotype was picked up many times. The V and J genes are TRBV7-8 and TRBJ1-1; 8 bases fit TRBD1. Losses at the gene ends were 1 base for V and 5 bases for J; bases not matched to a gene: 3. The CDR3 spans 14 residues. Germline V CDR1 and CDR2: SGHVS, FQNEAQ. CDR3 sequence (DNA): TGTGCCAGCAGCTTAGACAGGGGGGAGACTGAAGCTTTCTTT. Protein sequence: CASSLDRGETEAFF.

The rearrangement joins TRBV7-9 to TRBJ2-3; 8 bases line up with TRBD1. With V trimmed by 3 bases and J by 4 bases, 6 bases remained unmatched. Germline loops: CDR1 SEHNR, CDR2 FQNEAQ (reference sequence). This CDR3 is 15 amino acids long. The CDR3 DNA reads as TGTGCCAGCAGCTTTTCGTCAGGGGGCGCAGATACGCAGTATTTT. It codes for CASSFSSGGADTQYF.

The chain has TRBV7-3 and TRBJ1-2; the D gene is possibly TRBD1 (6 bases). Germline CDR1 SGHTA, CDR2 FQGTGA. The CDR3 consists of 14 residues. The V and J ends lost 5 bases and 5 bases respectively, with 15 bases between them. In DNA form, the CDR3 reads TGTGCCAGCAGCCCGGGGGCAGCAACTTATGGCTACACCTTC. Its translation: CASSPGAATYGYTF.

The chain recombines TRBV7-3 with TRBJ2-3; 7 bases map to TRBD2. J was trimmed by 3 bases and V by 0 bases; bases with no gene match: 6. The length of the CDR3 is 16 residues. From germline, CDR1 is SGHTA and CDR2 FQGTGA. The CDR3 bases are TGTGCCAGCAGCTTAACTCGGGACTATGGGACAGATACGCAGTATTTT. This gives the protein CASSLTRDYGTDTQYF.

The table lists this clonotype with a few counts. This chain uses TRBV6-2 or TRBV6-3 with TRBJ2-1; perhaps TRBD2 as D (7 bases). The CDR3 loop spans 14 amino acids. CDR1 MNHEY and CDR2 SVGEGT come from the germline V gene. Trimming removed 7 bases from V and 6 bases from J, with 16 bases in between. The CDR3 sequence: CASTDRGALNEQFF. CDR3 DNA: TGTGCCAGCACTGACCGGGGGGCCCTCAATGAGCAGTTCTTC.

This CDR3 reads CSVDTGKRETQYF. Written as DNA, the CDR3 is TGCAGCGTTGACACGGGAAAACGAGAGACCCAGTACTTC. The V and J genes are TRBV29-1 and TRBJ2-5, with D tentatively TRBD2 (5 bases). With 3 bases removed from V and 4 bases from J, the gap between germline ends came to 12 bases. The V gene's germline CDR1 is SQVTM and CDR2 ANQGSEA. The CDR3 runs 13 residues.

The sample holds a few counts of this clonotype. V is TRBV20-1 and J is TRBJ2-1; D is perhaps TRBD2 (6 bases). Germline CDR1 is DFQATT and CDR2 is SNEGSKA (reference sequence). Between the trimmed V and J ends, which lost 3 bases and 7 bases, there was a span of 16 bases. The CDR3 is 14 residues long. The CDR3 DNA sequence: TGCAGTGCTAGGGGGGACCTGGCGGGGAATGAGCAGTTCTTC. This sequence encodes CSARGDLAGNEQFF.

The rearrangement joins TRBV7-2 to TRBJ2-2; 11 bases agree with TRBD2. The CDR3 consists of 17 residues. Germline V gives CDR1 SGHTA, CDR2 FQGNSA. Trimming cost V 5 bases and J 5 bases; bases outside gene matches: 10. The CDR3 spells CASSRPFSGRGTGELFF. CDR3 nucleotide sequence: TGTGCCAGCAGCCGACCTTTTAGCGGGAGGGGGACCGGGGAGCTGTTTTTT.

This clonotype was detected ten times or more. The CDR3 DNA is TGTGCCAGCAGCTTAGACGGTCCAGCTAACTATGGCTACACCTTC. It encodes CASSLDGPANYGYTF. This chain connects TRBV7-6 to TRBJ1-2; D unclear. Germline V gene lookup returns CDR1 SGHVS and CDR2 FNYEAQ. The CDR3 loop spans 15 amino acids. Between the trimmed V and J ends, which lost 1 base and 0 bases, there was a span of 9 bases.

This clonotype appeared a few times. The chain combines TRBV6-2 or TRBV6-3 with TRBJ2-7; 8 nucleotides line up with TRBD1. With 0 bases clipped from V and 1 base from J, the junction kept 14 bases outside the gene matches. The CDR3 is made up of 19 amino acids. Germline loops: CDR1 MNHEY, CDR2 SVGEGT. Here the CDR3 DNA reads TGTGCCAGCAGTTACTCGAGAGGTCCGCGGACAGGGAATTCCTACGAGCAGTACTTC. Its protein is CASSYSRGPRTGNSYEQYF.

The CDR3 reads CSAREAAQETQYF. The CDR3, as DNA: TGCAGTGCTAGAGAGGCGGCACAAGAGACCCAGTACTTC. The V and J genes are TRBV20-1 and TRBJ2-5, with no clear D. The CDR3 totals 13 residues. V was clipped by 0 bases and J by 2 bases, with 7 bases between them. The germline V gene has CDR1 DFQATT and CDR2 SNEGSKA (reference sequence).

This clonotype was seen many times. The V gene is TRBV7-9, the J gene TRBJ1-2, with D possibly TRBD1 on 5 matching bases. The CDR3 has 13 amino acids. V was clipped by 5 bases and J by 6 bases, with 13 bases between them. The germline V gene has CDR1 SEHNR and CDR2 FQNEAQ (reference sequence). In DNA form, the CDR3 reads TGTGCCAGCAGCGCCCAGGGCCGGGATGGCTACACCTTC. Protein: CASSAQGRDGYTF.

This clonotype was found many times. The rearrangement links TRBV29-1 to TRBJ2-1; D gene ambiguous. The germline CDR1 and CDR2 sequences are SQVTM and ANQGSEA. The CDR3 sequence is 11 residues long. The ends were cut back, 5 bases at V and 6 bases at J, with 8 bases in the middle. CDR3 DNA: TGCAGCGTTTATCGGAGCAATGAGCAGTTCTTC. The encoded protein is CSVYRSNEQFF.

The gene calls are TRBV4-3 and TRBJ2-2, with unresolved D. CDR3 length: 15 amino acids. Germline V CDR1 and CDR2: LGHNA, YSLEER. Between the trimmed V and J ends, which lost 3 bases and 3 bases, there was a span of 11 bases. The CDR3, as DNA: TGCGCCAGCAGCCACATCGCTGCGGACACCGGGGAGCTGTTTTTT. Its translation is CASSHIAADTGELFF.

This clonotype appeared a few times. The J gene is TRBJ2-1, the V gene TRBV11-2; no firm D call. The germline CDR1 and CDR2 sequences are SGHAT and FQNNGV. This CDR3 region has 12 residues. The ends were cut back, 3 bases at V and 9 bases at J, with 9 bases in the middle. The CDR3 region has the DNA TGTGCCAGCAGCTTGGGATCCTCTGAGCAGTTCTTC. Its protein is CASSLGSSEQFF.

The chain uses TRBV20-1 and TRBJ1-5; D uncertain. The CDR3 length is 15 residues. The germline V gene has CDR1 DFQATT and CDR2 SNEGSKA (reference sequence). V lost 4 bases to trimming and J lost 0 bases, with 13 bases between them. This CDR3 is CSATPPAYSNQPQHF. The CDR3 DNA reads TGCAGTGCTACCCCCCCCGCGTATAGCAATCAGCCCCAGCATTTT.